This T cell receptor (beta chain) came from a study of blood T cells in healthy people across ages. This clonotype has a handful of counts. The CDR3 has 17 amino acids. J gave up 4 bases and V 0 bases, and 6 bases lay outside the gene matches. Germline V gives CDR1 SGHRS, CDR2 YFSETQ. Combining a sample-barcoded 5' primer with a J-beta primer mix, a second PCR ran for roughly 7 to 12 cycles. The template-switch adaptor was a 5' adaptor with 12 random nucleotides. It tagged each cDNA molecule. TCRdb reanalysed the 5' RACE reads using MiXCR and keeps one entry per CDR3 protein. Of roughly 700,000 distinct CDR3 sequences in the sample, approximately 49% were seen once.

V is TRBV5-1 and J is TRBJ2-3; TRBD2 matches at 12 bases. The sequence derives from a woman aged 55-69 years in good health. The sequenced sample was blood. CDR3 in DNA: TGCGCCAGCAGCTTGGCTCGACTAGCGGGAGTGGCAGATACGCAGTATTTT. It translates to CASSLARLAGVADTQYF.